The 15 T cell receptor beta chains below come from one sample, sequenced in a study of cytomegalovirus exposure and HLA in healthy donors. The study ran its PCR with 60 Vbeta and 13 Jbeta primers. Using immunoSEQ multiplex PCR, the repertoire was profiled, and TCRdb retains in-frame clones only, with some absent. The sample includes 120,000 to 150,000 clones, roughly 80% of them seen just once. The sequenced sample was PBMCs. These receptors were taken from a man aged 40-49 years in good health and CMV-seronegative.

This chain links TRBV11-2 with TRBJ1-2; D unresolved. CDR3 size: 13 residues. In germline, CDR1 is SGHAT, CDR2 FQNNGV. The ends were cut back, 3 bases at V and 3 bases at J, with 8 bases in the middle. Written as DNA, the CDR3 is TGTGCCAGCAGCTTCTCCGGGGACTATGGCTACACCTTC. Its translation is CASSFSGDYGYTF.

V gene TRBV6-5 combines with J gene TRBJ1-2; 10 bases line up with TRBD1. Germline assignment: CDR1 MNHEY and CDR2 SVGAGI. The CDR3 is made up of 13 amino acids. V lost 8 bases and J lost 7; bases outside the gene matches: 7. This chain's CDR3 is CASAHRDRGGYTF. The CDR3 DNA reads TGTGCCAGCGCTCACCGGGACAGGGGTGGCTACACCTTC.

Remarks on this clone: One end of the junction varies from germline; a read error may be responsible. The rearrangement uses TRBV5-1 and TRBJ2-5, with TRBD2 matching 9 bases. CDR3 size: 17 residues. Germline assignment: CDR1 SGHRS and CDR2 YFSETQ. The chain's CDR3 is CASSLHDLAGVPFGPNF. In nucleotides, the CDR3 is TGCGCCAGCAGCCTGCATGATTTAGCGGGGGTGCCATTCGGTCCAAACTTC.

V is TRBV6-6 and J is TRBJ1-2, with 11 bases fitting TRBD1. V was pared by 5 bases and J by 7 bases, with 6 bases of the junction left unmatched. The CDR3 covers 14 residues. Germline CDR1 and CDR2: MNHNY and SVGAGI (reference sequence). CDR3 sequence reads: CASSAGTGGFGYTF. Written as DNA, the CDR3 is TGTGCCAGCAGTGCCGGGACAGGGGGTTTTGGCTACACCTTC.

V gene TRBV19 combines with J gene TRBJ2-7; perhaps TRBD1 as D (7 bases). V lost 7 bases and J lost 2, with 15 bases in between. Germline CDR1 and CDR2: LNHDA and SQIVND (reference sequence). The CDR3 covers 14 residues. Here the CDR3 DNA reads TGTGCCAGTAATGCAGGGGGGTCTACCTACGAGCAGTACTTC. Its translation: CASNAGGSTYEQYF.

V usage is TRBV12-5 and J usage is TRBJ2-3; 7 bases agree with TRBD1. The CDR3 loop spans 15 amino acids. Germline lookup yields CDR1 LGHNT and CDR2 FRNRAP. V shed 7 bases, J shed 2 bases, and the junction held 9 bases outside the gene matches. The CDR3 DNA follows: TGTGCTAGTGTTCCACAGGACAGGTTCACAGATACGCAGTATTTT. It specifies CASVPQDRFTDTQYF.

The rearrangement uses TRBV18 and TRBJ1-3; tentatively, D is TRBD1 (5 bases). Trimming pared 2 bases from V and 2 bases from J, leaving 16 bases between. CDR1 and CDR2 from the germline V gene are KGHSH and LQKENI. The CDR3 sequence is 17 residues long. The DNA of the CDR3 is TGTGCCAGCTCACCATTGGCGGGGCAGAGGCCTGGAAACACCATATATTTT. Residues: CASSPLAGQRPGNTIYF.

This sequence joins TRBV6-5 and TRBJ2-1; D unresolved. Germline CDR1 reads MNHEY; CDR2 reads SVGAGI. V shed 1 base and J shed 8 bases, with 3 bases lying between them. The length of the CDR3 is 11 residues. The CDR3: CASSYFYEQFF. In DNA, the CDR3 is TGTGCCAGCAGTTACTTCTATGAGCAGTTCTTC.

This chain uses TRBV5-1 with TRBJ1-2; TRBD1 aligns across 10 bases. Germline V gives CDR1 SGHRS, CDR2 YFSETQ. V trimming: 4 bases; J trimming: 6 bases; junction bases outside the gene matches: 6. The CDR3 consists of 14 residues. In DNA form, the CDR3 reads TGCGCCAGCAGCCCCGGACAGGGGGGAAATGGCTACACCTTC. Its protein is CASSPGQGGNGYTF. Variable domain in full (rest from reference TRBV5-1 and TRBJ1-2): KAGVTQTPRYLIKTRGQQVTLSCSPISGHRSVSWYQQTPGQGLQFLFEYFSETQRNKGNFPGRFSGRQFSNSRSEMNVSTLELGDSALYLCASSPGQGGNGYTFGSGTRLTVV.

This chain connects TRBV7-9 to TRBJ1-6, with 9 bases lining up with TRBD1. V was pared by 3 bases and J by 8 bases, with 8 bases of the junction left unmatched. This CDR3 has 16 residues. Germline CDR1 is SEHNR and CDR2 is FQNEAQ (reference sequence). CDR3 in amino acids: CASSFHRGRGDSPLHF. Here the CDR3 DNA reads TGTGCCAGCAGCTTCCACAGGGGGCGCGGGGATTCACCCCTCCACTTT.

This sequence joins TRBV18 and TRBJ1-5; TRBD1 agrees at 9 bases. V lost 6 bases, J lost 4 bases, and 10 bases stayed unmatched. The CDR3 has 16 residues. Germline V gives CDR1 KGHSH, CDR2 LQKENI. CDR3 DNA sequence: TGTGCCAGCTCCCGAGCGGACAGGGGTAGGAATCAGCCCCAGCATTTT. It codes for CASSRADRGRNQPQHF.

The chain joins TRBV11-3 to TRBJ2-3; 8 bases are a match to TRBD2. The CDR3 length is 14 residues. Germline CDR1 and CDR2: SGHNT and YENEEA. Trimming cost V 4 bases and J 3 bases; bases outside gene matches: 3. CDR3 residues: CASSYSSGTDTQYF. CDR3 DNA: TGTGCCAGCAGCTATTCTAGCGGGACAGATACGCAGTATTTT.

The CDR3 DNA follows: TGTGCCAGTAGTATCGTAGGACGGGCGGGTCGCTACGAGCAGTACTTC. Its translation: CASSIVGRAGRYEQYF. The chain employs TRBV19 and TRBJ2-7; maybe TRBD2 (5 bases). Germline loops: CDR1 LNHDA, CDR2 SQIVND (reference sequence). This CDR3 comprises 16 residues. Trimming removed 3 bases at V and 3 bases at J, with 18 bases between.

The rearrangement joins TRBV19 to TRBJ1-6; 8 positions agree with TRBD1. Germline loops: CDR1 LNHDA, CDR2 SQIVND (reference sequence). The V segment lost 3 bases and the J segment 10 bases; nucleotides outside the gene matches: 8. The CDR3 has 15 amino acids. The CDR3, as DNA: TGTGCCAGTAGTATCGACAGGGGAAGTGGGTCACCCCTCCACTTT. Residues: CASSIDRGSGSPLHF.

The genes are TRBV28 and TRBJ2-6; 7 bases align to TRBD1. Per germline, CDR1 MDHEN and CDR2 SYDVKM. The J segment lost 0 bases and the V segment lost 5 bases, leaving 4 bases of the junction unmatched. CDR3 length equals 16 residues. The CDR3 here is CASSPGQISGANVLTF. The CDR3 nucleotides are TGTGCCAGCAGTCCGGGACAGATCTCTGGGGCCAACGTCCTGACTTTC.